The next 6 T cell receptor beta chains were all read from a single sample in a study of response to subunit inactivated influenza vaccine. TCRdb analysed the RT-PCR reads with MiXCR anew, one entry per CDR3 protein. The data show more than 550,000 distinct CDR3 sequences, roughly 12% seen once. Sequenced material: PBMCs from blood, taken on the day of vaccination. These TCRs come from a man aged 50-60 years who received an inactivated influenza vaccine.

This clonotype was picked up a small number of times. This chain's CDR3 is CASSQDGGSAYEQYF. The CDR3 nucleotides are TGTGCCAGCAGCCAAGACGGGGGGTCGGCCTACGAGCAGTACTTC. V usage is TRBV3-1 and J usage is TRBJ2-7; 7 positions agree with TRBD2. CDR3 size: 15 residues. Germline V lookup: CDR1 LGHDT, CDR2 YNNKEL (reference sequence). V shed 0 bases and J 2 bases; nucleotides not matched to a gene: 4.

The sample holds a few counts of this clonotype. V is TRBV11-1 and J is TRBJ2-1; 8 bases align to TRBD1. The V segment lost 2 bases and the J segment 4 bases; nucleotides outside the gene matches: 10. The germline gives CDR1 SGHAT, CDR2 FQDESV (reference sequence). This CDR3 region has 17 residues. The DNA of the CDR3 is TGTGCCAGCAGCTTAAGCCAGGGGGCGGACCGGTACAATGAGCAGTTCTTC. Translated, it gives CASSLSQGADRYNEQFF.

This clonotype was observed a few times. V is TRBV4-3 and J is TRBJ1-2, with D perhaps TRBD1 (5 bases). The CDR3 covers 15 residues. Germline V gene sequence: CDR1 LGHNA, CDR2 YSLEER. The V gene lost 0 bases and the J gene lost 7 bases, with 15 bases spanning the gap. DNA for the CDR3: TGCGCCAGCAGCCAAGATGCGCCGGGGCGGTCTGGCTACACCTTC. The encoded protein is CASSQDAPGRSGYTF.

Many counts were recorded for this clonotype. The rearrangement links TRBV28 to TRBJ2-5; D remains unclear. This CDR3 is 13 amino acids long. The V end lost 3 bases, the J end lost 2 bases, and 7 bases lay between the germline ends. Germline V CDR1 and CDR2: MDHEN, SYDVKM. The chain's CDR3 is CASSFVVQETQYF. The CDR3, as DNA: TGTGCCAGCAGTTTTGTGGTTCAAGAGACCCAGTACTTC.

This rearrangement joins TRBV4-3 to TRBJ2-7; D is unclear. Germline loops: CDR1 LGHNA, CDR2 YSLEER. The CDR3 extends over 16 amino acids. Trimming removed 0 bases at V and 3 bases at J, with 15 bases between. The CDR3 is CASSQDVGPSYYEQYF. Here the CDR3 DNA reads TGCGCCAGCAGCCAAGATGTGGGTCCCTCTTACTACGAGCAGTACTTC.

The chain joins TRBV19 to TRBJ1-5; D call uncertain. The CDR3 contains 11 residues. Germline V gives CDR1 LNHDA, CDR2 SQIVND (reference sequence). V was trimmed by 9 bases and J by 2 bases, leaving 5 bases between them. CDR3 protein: CASSGNQPQHF. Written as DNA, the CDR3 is TGTGCCAGCTCCGGCAATCAGCCCCAGCATTTT.